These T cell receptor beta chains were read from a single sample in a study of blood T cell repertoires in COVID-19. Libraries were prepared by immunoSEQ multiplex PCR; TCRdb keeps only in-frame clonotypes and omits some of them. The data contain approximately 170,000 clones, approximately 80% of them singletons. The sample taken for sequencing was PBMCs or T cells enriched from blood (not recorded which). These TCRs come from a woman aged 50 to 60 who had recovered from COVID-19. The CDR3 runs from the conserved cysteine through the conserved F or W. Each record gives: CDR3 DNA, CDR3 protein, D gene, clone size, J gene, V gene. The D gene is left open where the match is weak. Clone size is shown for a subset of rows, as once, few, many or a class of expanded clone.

CDR3nt: TGTGCCAGTAGTATAAACGGGGACTCGACTTGGTATCAGCCCCAGCATTTT; CDR3aa: CASSINGDSTWYQPQHF; d_gene: .; abundance: .; j_gene: TRBJ1-5; v_gene: TRBV19
CDR3nt: TGTGCCAGCACCGGGACAGGACAATCCTATGGCTACACCTTC; CDR3aa: CASTGTGQSYGYTF; d_gene: TRBD1; abundance: .; j_gene: TRBJ1-2; v_gene: TRBV5-4
CDR3nt: TGTGCCACCAGTCCTAGCGGGAGGGTCTCTGGGGCCAACGTCCTGACTTTC; CDR3aa: CATSPSGRVSGANVLTF; d_gene: TRBD2; abundance: .; j_gene: TRBJ2-6; v_gene: TRBV15
CDR3nt: TGTGCCAGCAGCGCTCACAGGGGGGGCTTAGACACTGAAGCTTTCTTT; CDR3aa: CASSAHRGGLDTEAFF; d_gene: TRBD1; abundance: .; j_gene: TRBJ1-1; v_gene: TRBV9
CDR3nt: TGTGCCAGCAGCGCCCCGGGACTAGCTGTCCGTGAGCAGTTCTTC; CDR3aa: CASSAPGLAVREQFF; d_gene: TRBD2; abundance: once; j_gene: TRBJ2-1; v_gene: TRBV9
CDR3nt: TGTGCCAGCAGCCAAGACCGACTAGCGGGAGTAGCAGATACGCAGTATTTT; CDR3aa: CASSQDRLAGVADTQYF; d_gene: TRBD2; abundance: .; j_gene: TRBJ2-3; v_gene: TRBV3-1/TRBV3-2
CDR3nt: TGTGCTAGTGGTTTGGCGGACAGGGCGGCCTACGAGCAGTACTTC; CDR3aa: CASGLADRAAYEQYF; d_gene: TRBD1; abundance: once; j_gene: TRBJ2-7; v_gene: TRBV12-5
CDR3nt: TGTGCCAGCAGCTTAGGCCAGACGACAGGTTCCGGCTACACCTTC; CDR3aa: CASSLGQTTGSGYTF; d_gene: .; abundance: .; j_gene: TRBJ1-2; v_gene: TRBV7-2
CDR3nt: TGTGCCAGCAGGGCGGGTTTCACAGATACGCAGTATTTT; CDR3aa: CASRAGFTDTQYF; d_gene: .; abundance: once; j_gene: TRBJ2-3; v_gene: TRBV27
CDR3nt: TGTGCCAGCAGTCCCCACGGCGGGAGCCTTGAAGCTTTCTTT; CDR3aa: CASSPHGGSLEAFF; d_gene: .; abundance: .; j_gene: TRBJ1-1; v_gene: TRBV28